This T cell receptor beta chain was recovered during a study of shared T cell receptors in the human thymus listed by TCRdb under 2021. Regarding the study in general: The study examined how the human thymus generates shared, self-reactive T-cell receptor alpha chains.

CDR1 MNHEY and CDR2 SVGAGI were looked up in the germline V gene. The CDR3 measures 14 amino acids from cysteine to phenylalanine. The kept DNA is CDR3 alone, 42 bases in frame from the first base. Here V drops 5 bases and J drops 3 bases, and the junction holds 5 bases not matched to any gene. Receptor libraries were prepared by the immunoSEQ multiplex PCR assay. Not all clones reach the TCRdb copy of this immuneACCESS table, which keeps in-frame sequences only. Checked studies attribute under half of the gap to unresolved V genes and leave the rest unexplained. The sample table shows 700,000 or so clones, and approximately 83% are seen once. The biggest ten clones account for over 0.008% of the sample. A note on this clone: There is no known antigen for this receptor. It has no much larger one-base neighbor in the sample; base qualities were not kept.

These records were also assigned to another study, of human thymus T cells. The second source states: Donors were immunologically healthy infants undergoing open corrective cardiac surgery for congenital heart defects in Finland. Thymus tissue was obtained as surgical resects removed during corrective cardiac surgery. Usage of V and J gene segments appeared to be biased in both the thymic and the peripheral blood repertoires. The related research reported highly overlapping thymic TCR repertoires among unrelated individuals. TCR alpha and beta repertoires from roughly eight infant thymus samples and four related peripheral blood samples were characterized in the study. The infant donors were roughly 7 to 250 days old, and the cohort included over five males and two females. Thymocytes were mechanically released from the tissue and were stored as pellets of about 9.5-31 million cells at -70 degrees C. A QIAsymphony instrument was used to extract genomic DNA from the frozen cell pellets. TCRB and TCRAD loci were amplified from a standardized quantity of quality-controlled genomic DNA using the immunoSEQ multiplex PCR assay. The amplicons covered the V(D)J region and were long enough to include the CDR3 and to identify the V and J genes. The amplicons were sequenced on an Illumina platform via the commercial immunoSEQ service. Primer bias and sequencing errors were corrected using previously described methods, and TCRAD and TCRB definitions followed the IMGT database. Repertoires were analysed with immunoSEQ Analyzer 3.0 and VDJTools, covering basic statistics, V/J segment usage, diversity estimates, rarefaction and pairwise overlap. Diversity was estimated using the Chao1, ChaoE, Efron-Thisted, Shannon and inverse Simpson indices, and was also estimated on datasets down-sampled to the size of the smallest sample. For repertoire overlap, CDR3 nucleotide sequence, V gene and J gene had to match strictly, and clustering was done by Jaccard-based multidimensional scaling. On average, thymus samples gave 750,000 to 950,000 unique TCRB clonotypes, whereas blood samples gave about 84,000.

Sequencing used thymocytes. Here the chain combines TRBV6-5 and TRBJ1-1; 8 nucleotides in the junction match TRBD1. The receptor's source is a girl under two years old with a congenital heart defect. Donor details come from another sample of the same person, matched by shared clones. The CDR3 has the sequence CASSGRGLDTEAFF. The DNA sequence is given as TGTGCCAGCAGTGGCAGGGGGCTGGACACTGAAGCTTTCTTT.